This T cell receptor (beta chain) was sequenced for a study of T cells in Graves' hyperthyroidism and ophthalmopathy. There were TCR beta CDR3 regions amplified from RNA transcripts. The study used the HTBI primer set for a first-round RT-PCR of the TCR CDR3. TCRdb redid the calling of the multiplex PCR reads with MiXCR, one entry per CDR3 protein. The table shows a few hundred thousand distinct CDR3 sequences, with about 17% occurring only once. Active moderate-to-severe ophthalmopathy, Clinical Activity Score at least 3, NOSPECS at least 4, under 3 months' duration. Criteria for exclusion of patients were uncontrolled infection, other autoimmune disease, pregnancy or lactation. Clinical symptoms, serum thyroxine and TRAb, thyroid ultrasound and orbital computed tomography together formed the diagnostic basis. This sample holds PBMCs from approximately 9 ml fresh peripheral blood. Trimming took off 4 bases at V and 2 bases at J, with 19 bases between the two ends. The CDR3 consists of 17 residues. Germline CDR1 is KGHDR and CDR2 is SFDVKD.

The sample was blood. The chain links TRBV24-1 to TRBJ1-2; D is possibly TRBD1 (6 bases). The sequence came from a woman aged 55-69 years with Graves' ophthalmopathy. The CDR3 loop is CATSEDKGGDLNYGYTF. The CDR3 DNA sequence: TGTGCCACCAGTGAGGACAAAGGGGGGGACCTGAACTATGGCTACACCTTC.